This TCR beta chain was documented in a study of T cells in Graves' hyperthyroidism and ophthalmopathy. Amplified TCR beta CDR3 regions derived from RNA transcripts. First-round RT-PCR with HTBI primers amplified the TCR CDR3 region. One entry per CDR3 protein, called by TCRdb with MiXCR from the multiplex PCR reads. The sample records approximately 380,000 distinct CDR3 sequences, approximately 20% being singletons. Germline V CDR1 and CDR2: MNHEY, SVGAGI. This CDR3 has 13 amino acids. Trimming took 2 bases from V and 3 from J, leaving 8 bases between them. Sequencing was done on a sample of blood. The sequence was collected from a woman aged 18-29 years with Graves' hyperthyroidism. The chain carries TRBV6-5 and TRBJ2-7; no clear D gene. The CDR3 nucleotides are TGTGCCAGCAGTTACAAGGGTGTCTACGAGCAGTACTTC. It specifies CASSYKGVYEQYF.